This T cell receptor (beta chain) was sequenced during a study of tumor and adjacent non-tumor tissue in lung cancer. RNA was extracted from bulk tissue without any cell sorting. Distant lung tissue was collected more than 3 cm away from the tumor edge. This clonotype was counted a few times. Its specificity is unknown. Notes on the study in general: Significantly higher TCR diversity was found in tumor than normal lung.

The germline V and J ends were trimmed by 2 bases and 0 bases, with 14 bases remaining between them. This CDR3 has 16 residues. The germline CDR1 and CDR2 sequences are SGHDN and FVKESK. TCRbeta libraries were built with three rounds of nested PCR, modified from ARM-PCR. TCRdb reprocessed the multiplex PCR reads with MiXCR, giving one entry per CDR3 protein. The sample has approximately 66,000 distinct CDR3 sequences, over 60% seen once; the top ten hold about 31%. Sequencing was done on a sample of distant non-tumor lung tissue. The receptor was derived from a man in his sixties or seventies with non-small cell lung cancer. The chain links TRBV14 to TRBJ2-7; possibly TRBD2 for D (5 bases). This chain's CDR3 is CASSQLVGAASYEQYF. The DNA of the CDR3 is TGTGCCAGCAGCCAATTAGTGGGAGCCGCCTCCTACGAGCAGTACTTC.